These 18 T cell receptor beta chains were sequenced from one sample in a study of beta chain features in type 1 diabetes (dated by TCRdb to the late 2010s). Libraries were made using the immunoSEQ multiplex PCR assay. The entire amount of isolated RNA was reverse transcribed using the High Capacity cDNA Reverse Transcription Kit, so the sequenced TCRB transcripts were expressed ones. Held by TCRdb, this immuneACCESS table contains in-frame sequences only and omits some clones. Under half of the omission traces to an unresolved V gene where checked; the cause of the rest is unknown. This sample is represented by a few hundred thousand clones; about 15% of them were singletons. Jointly, the top ten make up 0.019% of the sample. Sequenced: naive CD4+ T cells from blood. In light of the paper, this sample's cell subset or site label describes: true naive CD4+ T cells. The source is a woman aged 18 to 35 in good health.

This clone was detected a few times. This CDR3 is CASSSRAGGPADTQYF. DNA of the CDR3: TGTGCCAGCAGCTCCCGGGCGGGAGGGCCAGCAGATACGCAGTATTTT. The chain is built from TRBV5-4 and TRBJ2-3; 9 bases match TRBD2. The length of the CDR3 is 16 residues. J was trimmed by 4 bases and V by 3 bases; bases with no gene match: 9. CDR1 and CDR2 from the germline V gene are SGHNT and YYREEE (reference sequence).

The chain employs TRBV15 and TRBJ1-5; 9 positions match TRBD1. The CDR3 length is 18 residues. V lost 5 bases and J lost 2; bases outside the gene matches: 13. The germline CDR1 and CDR2 sequences are LNHNV and YYDKDF (reference sequence). CDR3 sequence: CATSPLPGQGRGNQPQHF. DNA for the CDR3: TGTGCCACCAGCCCCCTCCCGGGACAGGGAAGGGGCAATCAGCCCCAGCATTTT. Full variable domain (rest looked up from reference TRBV15 and TRBJ1-5): DAMVIQNPRYQVTQFGKPVTLSCSQTLNHNVMYWYQQKSSQAPKLLFHYYDKDFNNEADTPDNFQSRRPNTSFCFLDIRSPGLGDTAMYLCATSPLPGQGRGNQPQHFGDGTRLSIL.

The chain couples TRBV9 to TRBJ2-3, with a possible D match to TRBD2 (6 bases). Trimming took off 1 base at V and 1 base at J, with 10 bases between the two ends. CDR1 is SGDLS and CDR2 is YYNGEE in the germline V gene. The length of the CDR3 is 15 residues. The CDR3 bases are TGTGCCAGCAGCGTACAGTCGGGGGGCACAGATACGCAGTATTTT. Its translation: CASSVQSGGTDTQYF.

Remarks on this clone: The germline gene is not matched at one end of the junction; a read error may be the cause. The chain is built from TRBV7-7 and TRBJ2-5; TRBD1 agrees at 9 bases. CDR3 size: 14 residues. Germline V lookup: CDR1 SSHAT, CDR2 FNYEAQ (reference sequence). The chain's CDR3 is CASSLTGGAETQYF. The CDR3 DNA is TGTGCTAGCAGCCTTACAGGGGGCGCCGAGACCCAGTACTTC.

This clone came up a few times. V usage is TRBV19 and J usage is TRBJ1-4; 7 bases are shared with TRBD1. The J segment lost 7 bases and the V segment lost 5 bases, leaving 7 bases of the junction unmatched. CDR1 and CDR2 from the germline V gene are LNHDA and SQIVND (reference sequence). The CDR3 has 14 amino acids. The CDR3 DNA follows: TGTGCCAGTAGTGTCCGGGACAGCGGTGAAAAACTGTTTTTT. Translating gives CASSVRDSGEKLFF.

V usage is TRBV2 and J usage is TRBJ1-5; D may be TRBD1 (5 bases). The CDR3 runs to 15 residues. The V gene's germline CDR1 is SNHLY and CDR2 FYNNEI. V lost 8 bases to trimming and J lost 0 bases, with 14 bases between them. CDR3 amino acids: CASRGETYSNQPQHF. The CDR3 bases are TGTGCCAGCCGGGGGGAAACCTATAGCAATCAGCCCCAGCATTTT.

This clone was seen more than once but under ten times. The chain uses TRBV30 and TRBJ2-1; D gene unclear. V shed 5 bases and J shed 8 bases, with 31 bases lying between them. The CDR3 length is 18 residues. Per germline, CDR1 GTSNPN and CDR2 SVGIG (reference sequence). CDR3 region: CAWSKAGSSRQPRDEQFF. DNA of the CDR3: TGTGCCTGGTCGAAGGCTGGCTCCAGCCGCCAGCCTCGGGATGAGCAGTTCTTC.

The chain uses TRBV9 and TRBJ2-1; TRBD2 matches 8 bases. The V segment lost 0 bases and the J segment 7 bases; nucleotides outside the gene matches: 6. The length of the CDR3 is 15 residues. CDR1 and CDR2 from the germline V gene are SGDLS and YYNGEE. The DNA of the CDR3 is TGTGCCAGCAGCGTAGACGGGAGGGCACGGAATGAGCAGTTCTTC. Its translation is CASSVDGRARNEQFF. The entire variable domain, with the rest obtained from reference TRBV9 and TRBJ2-1, is as follows: DSGVTQTPKHLITATGQRVTLRCSPRSGDLSVYWYQQSLDQGLQFLIQYYNGEERAKGNILERFSAQQFPDLHSELNLSSLELGDSALYFCASSVDGRARNEQFFGPGTRLTVL.

This clone came up a few times. This chain connects TRBV4-2 to TRBJ1-1; a weak D match, TRBD1 (5 bases). V lost 3 bases and J 0 bases, leaving 11 bases between the germline ends. Germline V gives CDR1 LGHNA, CDR2 YNFKEQ. This CDR3 has 15 amino acids. In DNA, the CDR3 is TGTGCCAGCAGCCAGAGACAGAGGATGAACACTGAAGCTTTCTTT. It translates to CASSQRQRMNTEAFF.

This clone has a handful of counts. This chain uses TRBV7-9 with TRBJ1-1; no reliable D call. The germline gives CDR1 SEHNR, CDR2 FQNEAQ (reference sequence). The CDR3 length is 13 residues. Trimming shortened V by 4 bases and J by 1 base, and 7 bases separated the two germline ends. CDR3 sequence: CASSSVENTEAFF. The CDR3 nucleotides are TGTGCCAGCAGCTCGGTCGAGAACACTGAAGCTTTCTTT.

V gene TRBV7-2 combines with J gene TRBJ1-1, with 7 bases lining up with TRBD1. Germline loops: CDR1 SGHTA, CDR2 FQGNSA. The CDR3 contains 13 residues. With 1 base clipped from V and 11 bases from J, the junction kept 7 bases outside the gene matches. The DNA of the CDR3 is TGTGCCAGCAGCTTAGGTCGGCAGGGGGTGGCTTTCTTT. Its protein product is CASSLGRQGVAFF.

This chain's CDR3 is CASRAGSGEGRRETQYF. As DNA, the CDR3 is TGTGCCAGCCGCGCCGGCTCGGGGGAGGGCCGTAGAGAGACCCAGTACTTC. This chain connects TRBV21-1 to TRBJ2-5; TRBD2, as called in the table, went unchecked against the DNA. TRBV21-1 is tagged as a pseudogene. This CDR3 spans 17 amino acids.

The gene calls are TRBV7-2 and TRBJ1-1; D gene uncertain. The V end was cut by 2 bases, the J end by 5 bases, with 12 bases between. Per germline, CDR1 SGHTA and CDR2 FQGNSA. This CDR3 has 14 residues. CDR3 in DNA: TGTGCCAGCAGCTTAATTCGAGGAGTAACTGAAGCTTTCTTT. It is translated as CASSLIRGVTEAFF. The full variable domain, its missing parts supplied by reference TRBV7-2 and TRBJ1-1, is GAGVSQSPSNKVTEKGKDVELRCDPISGHTALYWYRQSLGQGLEFLIYFQGNSAPDKSGLPSDRFSAERTGGSVSTLTIQRTQQEDSAVYLCASSLIRGVTEAFFGQGTRLTVV.

Only a few counts were recorded for this clone. Other DNA sequences in the same sample also yield this CDR3. The chain employs TRBV5-6 and TRBJ2-7; D gene ambiguous. The V gene lost 0 bases and the J gene lost 4 bases, with 2 bases spanning the gap. There are 11 residues in the CDR3. CDR1 SGHDT and CDR2 YYEEEE come from the germline V gene. This CDR3 reads CASSLAYEQYF. The CDR3, as DNA: TGTGCCAGCAGCTTGGCGTACGAGCAGTACTTC.

This clone was seen a few times. V usage is TRBV20-1 and J usage is TRBJ2-3; D not resolved. The CDR3 length is 10 residues. Germline V gives CDR1 DFQATT, CDR2 SNEGSKA (reference sequence). With 5 bases removed from V and 5 bases from J, the gap between germline ends came to 5 bases. CDR3 DNA sequence: TGCAGTGCTGCCGGAGATACGCAGTATTTT. It codes for CSAAGDTQYF.

This clone appeared a few times. The chain carries TRBV29-1 and TRBJ2-7; a weak D match, TRBD1 (5 bases). Per the germline V gene, CDR1 is SQVTM and CDR2 is ANQGSEA. Trimming removed 6 bases from V and 0 bases from J, with 15 bases in between. The CDR3 has 14 residues. In nucleotides, the CDR3 is TGCAGCGTCGTAACAGGTATGGTCTCCTACGAGCAGTACTTC. Residues: CSVVTGMVSYEQYF.

This chain connects TRBV7-9 to TRBJ1-2; D gene uncertain. V was trimmed by 7 bases and J by 0 bases, leaving 15 bases between them. The CDR3 contains 15 residues. In germline, CDR1 is SEHNR, CDR2 FQNEAQ (reference sequence). The DNA for the CDR3 is TGTGCCAGCACCCCAACCCACGGAGCTAACTATGGCTACACCTTC. It encodes CASTPTHGANYGYTF.

This clone was seen a handful of times. The V call is TRBV2, the J call TRBJ1-4, with D unresolved. Looked up from germline, CDR1 is SNHLY and CDR2 is FYNNEI. This CDR3 region has 14 residues. Trimming took 6 bases from V and 0 from J, leaving 8 bases between them. The CDR3 protein is CASSVQSTNEKLFF. The DNA for the CDR3 is TGTGCCAGCAGCGTACAGTCAACTAATGAAAAACTGTTTTTT.